The 5 T cell receptor beta chains below come from one sample, sequenced in a study of T cells in localized non-small cell lung cancer. Produced via immunoSEQ multiplex PCR; TCRdb's table is partial and in-frame only. The sample includes approximately 4,500 clones, more than 30% seen only once; the top ten take 6.5% to 9%. Material: lung tumor tissue, obtained before any cancer treatment. The receptors stem from a male donor aged 60 or over with stage I lung adenocarcinoma.

Points on this clone: One end of the junction does not line up with germline, which may come from a read error. The chain has TRBV11-3 and TRBJ2-3, with TRBD1 identical over 10 bases. Germline CDR1 SGHNT, CDR2 YENEEA. This CDR3 region has 14 residues. In DNA form, the CDR3 reads TGTGCCAGCAGCCTAGACAGGGGGCAGGATACGCAGTATTTT. It translates to CASSLDRGQDTQYF.

By share of the sample, this clone is medium-sized (0.01 to 0.1%). This sequence joins TRBV1 and TRBJ2-3; the table's D call of TRBD2 was not tested on the DNA. TRBV1 is a pseudogene locus. The CDR3 runs 15 residues. CDR3 loop: CASSQGGGAADTQYF. CDR3 nucleotides: TGCGCCAGCAGCCAAGGAGGGGGGGCAGCAGATACGCAGTATTTT.

The chain uses TRBV29-1 and TRBJ2-1; D not resolved. The germline CDR1 and CDR2 sequences are SQVTM and ANQGSEA. The CDR3 length is 16 residues. The V end was cut by 3 bases, the J end by 0 bases, with 15 bases between. The CDR3 nucleotides read TGCAGCGTTGACCTCGGCGACACGAGCTCCTACAATGAGCAGTTCTTC. Protein: CSVDLGDTSSYNEQFF.

The chain links TRBV11-3 to TRBJ2-2; D possibly corresponds to TRBD2 (6 bases). CDR3 size: 15 residues. Between the trimmed V and J ends, which lost 1 base and 6 bases, there was a span of 12 bases. Germline values: CDR1 SGHNT, CDR2 YENEEA. The CDR3 sequence: CASSLGTSLAGELFF. The CDR3 nucleotides are TGTGCCAGCAGCTTAGGAACTAGCTTAGCCGGGGAGCTGTTTTTT.

V is TRBV12-5 and J is TRBJ2-1, with a weak D call TRBD1 (6 bases). The CDR3 has 18 amino acids. Germline CDR1 reads LGHNT; CDR2 reads FRNRAP. The V gene lost 1 base and the J gene lost 5 bases, with 21 bases spanning the gap. The CDR3 is CASGLGTFAGTRDNEQFF. The DNA for the CDR3 is TGTGCTAGTGGTTTGGGGACCTTTGCCGGGACAAGGGACAATGAGCAGTTCTTC.